This TCR beta chain was recovered during a study of T-cell memory formation after mild COVID-19. Background on the study: Largely donor-specific sequence clusters came from a couple of donors. Study observations and caveats: The CD4+ clones that contracted clustered mainly within CM and EM, and the CD8+ clones concentrated in EMRA. Day 15 to 85 contracting clones showed balanced CD4/CD8; later expanders leaned CD4+.

5'RACE, which relied on constant-segment primers, yielded TCR alpha and TCR beta cDNA libraries carrying sample barcodes and UMIs. TCRdb called the 5' RACE reads again in MiXCR, with one record for every CDR3 protein. The repertoire holds 400,000 to 500,000 distinct CDR3 sequences, with about 20% as singletons. The ends lost 6 bases at V and 4 bases at J; junction bases unmatched: 9. The CDR3 runs 15 residues. Germline CDR1 reads MNHEY; CDR2 reads SVGAGI. On this clonotype: Its specificity is unknown.

J is TRBJ2-7 and V is TRBV6-5, with 10 nucleotides matching TRBD1. This receptor was identified in a man younger than 35 who had mild COVID-19 (a few samples of this study predate the infection). Cell type and time point are not known. Sequenced input: PBMCs or a T cell subset sorted from them (not recorded which). CDR3 residues: CASRPDRGLVYEQYF. As DNA, the CDR3 is TGTGCCAGCAGACCCGACAGGGGGCTGGTGTACGAGCAGTACTTC.